This TCR beta chain originates from a study of graft-versus-host responses after intestinal transplantation. Study at large: Isolated intestinal, liver-intestinal, or multivisceral transplants had been given to the recipients. Study outcomes and limitations: GvH clones detected in recipient marrow included some appearing first in ileum or blood. After transplant, early declines in HvG clones were associated with peak levels of circulating GvH clones.

Notes on this clone: Its antigen remains unknown.

Assay: immunoSEQ multiplex PCR; the TCRdb copy retains only in-frame clones and omits some. The sample includes 35,000 to 50,000 clones, 90% to 95% of them seen just once. V lost 6 bases to trimming and J lost 7 bases, with 16 bases between them. The CDR3 runs 14 residues. Germline CDR1 SEHNR, CDR2 FQNEAQ (reference sequence). The starting material was unstimulated CD8+ T cells sorted from spleen or lymph node cells, obtained before transplant. V is TRBV7-9 and J is TRBJ2-1; possibly TRBD1 for D (6 bases). The sequence derives from a human donor who was the organ donor for an intestinal transplant. CDR3 sequence reads: CASRPLGGRNEQFF. The CDR3 bases are TGTGCCAGCAGGCCTCTAGGGGGTAGGAATGAGCAGTTCTTC.